These 18 T cell receptor beta chains were all obtained from the same sample, sequenced in a study of blood T cell repertoires in COVID-19 (dated by TCRdb to 2020 to 2021). The library was obtained by the immunoSEQ multiplex PCR assay. In its TCRdb copy, this immuneACCESS table keeps in-frame sequences only and misses some clones. Where compared with another copy, unresolved V genes explain less than half of these, and the others have no known cause. In this sample the table shows approximately 340,000 clones, roughly 90% of which occur a single time. The ten largest clones represent roughly 0.86% of the sample. The material sequenced was PBMCs or T cells enriched from blood (not recorded which). The source of these receptors is a woman aged 40 to 55 who had been exposed to COVID-19.

This rearrangement joins TRBV25-1 to TRBJ2-7; 9 nucleotides match TRBD1. With V trimmed by 3 bases and J by 6 bases, 6 bases remained unmatched. Germline values: CDR1 MGHDK, CDR2 SYGVNS. The CDR3 contains 14 residues. The CDR3 sequence: CASSDRWGQGEQYF. As DNA, the CDR3 is TGTGCCAGCAGTGATCGTTGGGGACAGGGCGAGCAGTACTTC.

The chain is built from TRBV19 and TRBJ1-5, with TRBD1 identical over 9 bases. V lost 5 bases, J lost 5 bases, and 10 bases stayed unmatched. The CDR3 runs to 16 residues. Germline assignment: CDR1 LNHDA and CDR2 SQIVND (reference sequence). CDR3 residues: CASSASGTGTYQPQHF. The CDR3 region has the DNA TGTGCCAGTAGTGCCTCCGGGACAGGGACCTATCAGCCCCAGCATTTT. Using reference TRBV19 and TRBJ1-5 for the parts outside the CDR3, the full variable domain is DGGITQSPKYLFRKEGQNVTLSCEQNLNHDAMYWYRQDPGQGLRLIYYSQIVNDFQKGDIAEGYSVSREKKESFPLTVTSAQKNPTAFYLCASSASGTGTYQPQHFGDGTRLSIL.

J is TRBJ2-1 and V is TRBV27, with 9 bases that match TRBD1. Losses at the gene ends were 5 bases for V and 2 bases for J; bases not matched to a gene: 13. This CDR3 has 18 amino acids. CDR1 is MNHEY and CDR2 is SMNVEV in the germline V gene (reference sequence). CDR3 protein: CASSRTGVIGGPYNEQFF. The CDR3 DNA follows: TGTGCCAGCAGTCGGACAGGGGTGATAGGGGGCCCCTACAATGAGCAGTTCTTC.

The rearrangement joins TRBV19 to TRBJ1-2; D remains ambiguous. V was trimmed by 2 bases and J by 6 bases, leaving 7 bases between them. From germline, CDR1 is LNHDA and CDR2 SQIVND (reference sequence). This CDR3 region has 12 residues. The CDR3, as DNA: TGTGCCAGTAGTATATGGGGAGATGGCTACACCTTC. This encodes CASSIWGDGYTF.

V usage is TRBV7-6 and J usage is TRBJ2-1; 11 nucleotides align to TRBD2. Germline V gene sequence: CDR1 SGHVS, CDR2 FNYEAQ. With 0 bases clipped from V and 4 bases from J, the junction kept 11 bases outside the gene matches. The CDR3 is 19 amino acids. CDR3 sequence: CASSLAHNMTSGAYNEQFF. For the CDR3, the DNA is TGTGCCAGCAGCTTAGCCCATAATATGACTAGCGGGGCGTACAATGAGCAGTTCTTC.

The chain uses TRBV19 and TRBJ1-1; 7 bases are a match to TRBD1. Trimming removed 10 bases from V and 5 bases from J; junction bases left unmatched: 13. In germline, CDR1 is LNHDA, CDR2 SQIVND (reference sequence). The CDR3 extends over 14 amino acids. The CDR3: CATIPTGAWTEAFF. Here the CDR3 DNA reads TGTGCCACAATACCAACAGGGGCCTGGACTGAAGCTTTCTTT.

This clone was seen a single time. V gene TRBV11-3 combines with J gene TRBJ2-2, with TRBD2 matching over 9 bases. The junction had 14 bases not matched to a gene; V was cut back by 5 bases and J by 4 bases. This CDR3 spans 18 amino acids. Germline CDR1 SGHNT, CDR2 YENEEA. CDR3 protein: CASSPKRVAGGFTGELFF. CDR3 nucleotides: TGTGCCAGCAGCCCCAAGCGAGTCGCGGGAGGGTTCACCGGGGAGCTGTTTTTT.

This clone was seen once. The chain links TRBV29-1 to TRBJ2-1; TRBD2 matches at 14 bases. There are 18 residues in the CDR3. V was pared by 7 bases and J by 4 bases, with 15 bases of the junction left unmatched. Germline V lookup: CDR1 SQVTM, CDR2 ANQGSEA. Here the CDR3 DNA reads TGCAGCGCCCTCGGGACTAGCGGGAGTTCTAGGGGTTACAATGAGCAGTTCTTC. Translated, it gives CSALGTSGSSRGYNEQFF.

V gene TRBV9 combines with J gene TRBJ1-1, with 7 positions matching TRBD1. CDR1 SGDLS and CDR2 YYNGEE come from the germline V gene. The ends lost 0 bases at V and 5 bases at J; junction bases unmatched: 4. CDR3 length: 14 residues. CDR3 bases: TGTGCCAGCAGCGTAGATCAGGGGGTAACTGAAGCTTTCTTT. It encodes CASSVDQGVTEAFF.

This clone was found once. The V call is TRBV11-2, the J call TRBJ1-6; D gene uncertain. The CDR3 sequence is 14 residues long. Trimming took off 5 bases at V and 2 bases at J, with 7 bases between the two ends. The germline V gene has CDR1 SGHAT and CDR2 FQNNGV. The CDR3 loop is CASSPAAYNSPLHF. DNA of the CDR3: TGTGCCAGCAGCCCCGCAGCCTATAATTCACCCCTCCACTTT.

The chain is built from TRBV30 and TRBJ1-6; the D is unclear. V was pared by 3 bases and J by 0 bases, with 15 bases between. The CDR3 covers 17 residues. Germline CDR1 GTSNPN, CDR2 SVGIG (reference sequence). In DNA, the CDR3 is TGTGCCTGGAGGCTGGCAGGCCCGAGCTCCTATAATTCACCCCTCCACTTT. It encodes CAWRLAGPSSYNSPLHF.

In this sample, this clone turned up once. Different DNA sequences within this sample yield the same CDR3. The chain uses TRBV27 and TRBJ2-5; TRBD2 is a possible D gene (5 bases). V lost 3 bases, J lost 5 bases, and 7 bases lay in between. Germline loops: CDR1 MNHEY, CDR2 SMNVEV (reference sequence). The length of the CDR3 is 12 residues. The CDR3 DNA sequence: TGTGCCAGCAGTTTTAGAGGGGAGACCCAGTACTTC. This gives the protein CASSFRGETQYF.

This chain links TRBV5-1 with TRBJ2-7, with a tentative D call TRBD2 (6 bases). CDR3 length: 13 residues. V was cut by 2 bases and J by 4 bases, with 10 bases left in between. Germline V gene lookup returns CDR1 SGHRS and CDR2 YFSETQ. The CDR3 nucleotides are TGCGCCAGCAGCTTCCGGGAGAGTTACGAGCAGTACTTC. This sequence encodes CASSFRESYEQYF.

The rearrangement uses TRBV10-3 and TRBJ1-6, with TRBD1 matching over 9 bases. V shed 2 bases and J 7 bases; nucleotides not matched to a gene: 6. The germline CDR1 and CDR2 sequences are ENHRY and SYGVKD. The CDR3 contains 16 residues. The CDR3 DNA sequence: TGTGCCATCAGTGAGCCCATACAGGGGGCCAATTCACCCCTCCACTTT. Protein: CAISEPIQGANSPLHF.

This rearrangement joins TRBV27 to TRBJ1-3; 8 bases map to TRBD1. With 3 bases clipped from V and 4 bases from J, the junction kept 5 bases outside the gene matches. Germline CDR1 and CDR2: MNHEY and SMNVEV (reference sequence). The CDR3 loop spans 15 amino acids. CDR3 DNA: TGTGCCAGCAGTTTGCAGGGGGCAACGGGAAACACCATATATTTT. Its translation is CASSLQGATGNTIYF.

This chain connects TRBV18 to TRBJ1-4; 10 bases line up with TRBD1. The CDR3 is 16 amino acids. V trimming: 4 bases; J trimming: 7 bases; junction bases outside the gene matches: 9. CDR1 KGHSH and CDR2 LQKENI come from the germline V gene. Here the CDR3 DNA reads TGTGCCAGCTCACAACTCCCGGGACAGGGGCCTGAAAAACTGTTTTTT. Protein: CASSQLPGQGPEKLFF.

This chain links TRBV14 with TRBJ1-1; 7 bases line up with TRBD1. V lost 5 bases, J lost 5 bases, and 14 bases stayed unmatched. The CDR3 loop spans 16 amino acids. Germline assignment: CDR1 SGHDN and CDR2 FVKESK. CDR3 sequence reads: CASSELGTAAWTEAFF. The CDR3 DNA is TGTGCCAGCAGCGAACTCGGGACAGCGGCTTGGACTGAAGCTTTCTTT.

The CDR3 spells CASSLAKITSRQGALDGYTF. The CDR3 bases are TGCGCCAGCAGCTTGGCCAAGATTACCTCGCGACAGGGGGCTCTCGATGGCTACACCTTC. The J gene is TRBJ1-2, the V gene TRBV5-1, with 10 nucleotides matching TRBD1. Germline loops: CDR1 SGHRS, CDR2 YFSETQ. The CDR3 runs to 20 residues. Trimming cost V 0 bases and J 6 bases; bases outside gene matches: 20.